Each of the 4 T cell receptor beta chains below was sequenced from the same sample in a study of cytomegalovirus exposure and HLA in healthy donors. The primer mix had 60 Vbeta and 13 Jbeta primers. Some clones are missing from TCRdb's copy, which holds only in-frame ones; the method was immunoSEQ multiplex PCR. The sample has 150,000 to 250,000 clones, more than 75% seen once. The source material was PBMCs. The source of these receptors is a woman aged 50 to 60 in good health and CMV-seropositive.

The J gene is TRBJ2-1, the V gene TRBV7-2; D is possibly TRBD2 (5 bases). This CDR3 comprises 15 residues. V lost 5 bases and J 0 bases, leaving 11 bases between the germline ends. Germline CDR1 reads SGHTA; CDR2 reads FQGNSA. The CDR3 spells CASSPAASSYNEQFF. The CDR3 nucleotides are TGTGCCAGCAGCCCAGCGGCGAGCTCCTACAATGAGCAGTTCTTC.

CDR3 DNA sequence: TGTGCCAGCAGCCGCCCAGGGGGTTACTATGGCTACACCTTC. Its translation: CASSRPGGYYGYTF. J is TRBJ1-2 and V is TRBV7-2; 7 bases are a match to TRBD1. CDR3 length: 14 amino acids. V lost 5 bases to trimming and J lost 3 bases; unmatched junction nucleotides: 6. Germline V lookup: CDR1 SGHTA, CDR2 FQGNSA.

This clone was counted a few times. The chain joins TRBV25-1 to TRBJ2-2, with 8 bases matching TRBD2. J gave up 4 bases and V 1 base, and 8 bases lay outside the gene matches. This CDR3 contains 17 residues. Germline loops: CDR1 MGHDK, CDR2 SYGVNS. The CDR3 loop is CASSEFERERTTGELFF. In DNA, the CDR3 is TGTGCCAGCAGTGAATTTGAGCGGGAGCGGACCACCGGGGAGCTGTTTTTT. Together with reference TRBV25-1 and TRBJ2-2, the CDR3 gives the full variable domain: EADIYQTPRYLVIGTGKKITLECSQTMGHDKMYWYQQDPGMELHLIHYSYGVNSTEKGDLSSESTVSRIRTEHFPLTLESARPSHTSQYLCASSEFERERTTGELFFGEGSRLTVL.

The V and J genes are TRBV6-5 and TRBJ1-2, with D tentatively TRBD1 (5 bases). CDR3 size: 15 residues. Germline CDR1 is MNHEY and CDR2 is SVGAGI. The V end was cut by 4 bases, the J end by 10 bases, with 22 bases between. This CDR3 is CASSSNNGHFRDYTF. CDR3 coding DNA: TGTGCCAGCAGTTCCAACAACGGACACTTCCGTGACTACACCTTC.